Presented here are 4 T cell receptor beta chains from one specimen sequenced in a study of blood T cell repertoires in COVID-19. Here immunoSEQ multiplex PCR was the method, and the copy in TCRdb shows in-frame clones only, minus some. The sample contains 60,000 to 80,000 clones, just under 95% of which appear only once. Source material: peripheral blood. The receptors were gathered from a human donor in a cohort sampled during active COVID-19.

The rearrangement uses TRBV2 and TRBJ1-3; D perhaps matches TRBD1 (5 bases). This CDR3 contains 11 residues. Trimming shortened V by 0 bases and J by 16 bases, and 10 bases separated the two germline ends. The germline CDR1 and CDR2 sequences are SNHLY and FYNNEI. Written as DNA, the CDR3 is TGTGCCAGCAGTGAAGCGGAGGGACCTTATTTT. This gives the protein CASSEAEGPYF.

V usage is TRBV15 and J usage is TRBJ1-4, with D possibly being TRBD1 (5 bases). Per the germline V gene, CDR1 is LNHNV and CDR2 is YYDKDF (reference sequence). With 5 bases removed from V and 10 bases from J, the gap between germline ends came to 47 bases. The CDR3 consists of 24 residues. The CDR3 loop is CATSVLTTGDEILFGPRERGKLFF. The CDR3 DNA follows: TGTGCCACCAGCGTACTAACGACGGGAGACGAGATTCTTTTTGGGCCGCGTGAGAGGGGAAAACTGTTTTTT.

The CDR3 bases are TGTGCCCTCAGGCCCAGCGGGAGTCAGTACCAAGAGACCCAGTACTTC. It encodes CALRPSGSQYQETQYF. The chain links TRBV2 to TRBJ2-5, with 8 nucleotides matching TRBD2. The CDR3 spans 16 residues. Germline V gene data show CDR1 as SNHLY and CDR2 as FYNNEI. V was clipped by 11 bases and J by 0 bases; unmatched bases: 14. Together with reference TRBV2 and TRBJ2-5, the CDR3 gives the full variable domain: EPEVTQTPSHQVTQMGQEVILRCVPISNHLYFYWYRQILGQKVEFLVSFYNNEISEKSEIFDDQFSVERPDGSNFTLKIRSTKLEDSAMYFCALRPSGSQYQETQYFGPGTRLLVL.

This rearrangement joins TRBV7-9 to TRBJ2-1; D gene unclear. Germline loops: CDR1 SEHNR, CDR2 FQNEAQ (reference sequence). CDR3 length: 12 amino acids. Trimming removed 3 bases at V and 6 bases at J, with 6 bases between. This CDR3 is CASSLTANEQFF. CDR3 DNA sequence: TGTGCCAGCAGCTTGACTGCCAATGAGCAGTTCTTC.